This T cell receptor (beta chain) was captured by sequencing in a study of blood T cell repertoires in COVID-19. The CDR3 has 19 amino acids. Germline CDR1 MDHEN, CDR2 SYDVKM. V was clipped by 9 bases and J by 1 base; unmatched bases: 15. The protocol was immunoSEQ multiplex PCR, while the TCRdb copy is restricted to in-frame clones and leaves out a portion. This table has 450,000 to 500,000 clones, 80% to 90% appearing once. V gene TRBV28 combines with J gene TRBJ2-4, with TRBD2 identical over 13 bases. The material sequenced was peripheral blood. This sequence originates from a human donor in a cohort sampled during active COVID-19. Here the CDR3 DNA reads TGTGCCAGTCGACTCTCACTAGCGGGAGGGCTAGGGGCCAAAAACATTCAGTACTTC. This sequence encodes CASRLSLAGGLGAKNIQYF.